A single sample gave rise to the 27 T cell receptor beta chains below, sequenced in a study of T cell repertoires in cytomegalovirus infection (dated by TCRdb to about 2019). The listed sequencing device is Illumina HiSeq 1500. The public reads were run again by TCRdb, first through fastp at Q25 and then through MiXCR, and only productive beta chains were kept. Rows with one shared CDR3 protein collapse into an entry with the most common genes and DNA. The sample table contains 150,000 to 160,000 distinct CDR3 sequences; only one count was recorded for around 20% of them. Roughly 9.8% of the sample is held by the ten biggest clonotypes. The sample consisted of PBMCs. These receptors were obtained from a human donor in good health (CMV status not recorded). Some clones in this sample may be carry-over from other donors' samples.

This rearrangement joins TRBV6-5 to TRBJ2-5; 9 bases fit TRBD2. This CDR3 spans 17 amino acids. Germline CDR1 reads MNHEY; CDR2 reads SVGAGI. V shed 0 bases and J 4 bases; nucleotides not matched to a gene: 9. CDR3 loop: CASSYSRVAGDPETQYF. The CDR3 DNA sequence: TGTGCCAGCAGTTACTCAAGGGTAGCGGGGGACCCAGAGACCCAGTACTTC.

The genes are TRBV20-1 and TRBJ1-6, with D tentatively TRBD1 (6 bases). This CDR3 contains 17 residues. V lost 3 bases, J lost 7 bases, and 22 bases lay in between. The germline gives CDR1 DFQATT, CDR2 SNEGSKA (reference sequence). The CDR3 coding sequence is TGCAGTGCTAGGGCCGGACCCACCTCAGGGGACAATTCACCCCTCCACTTT. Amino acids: CSARAGPTSGDNSPLHF.

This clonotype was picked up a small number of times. The CDR3 sequence: CASSHPGTGNYGYTF. In nucleotides, the CDR3 is TGCGCCAGCAGCCACCCCGGGACAGGGAACTATGGCTACACCTTC. V usage is TRBV4-1 and J usage is TRBJ1-2; 9 nucleotides align to TRBD1. From germline, CDR1 is MGHRA and CDR2 YSYEKL. V was pared by 3 bases and J by 2 bases, with 4 bases of the junction left unmatched. There are 15 residues in the CDR3.

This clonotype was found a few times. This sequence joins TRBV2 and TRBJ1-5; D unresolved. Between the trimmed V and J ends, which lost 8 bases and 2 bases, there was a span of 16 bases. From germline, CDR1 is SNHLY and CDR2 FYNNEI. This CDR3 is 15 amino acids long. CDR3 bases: TGTGCCAGCGGTGTGCAGGCCTGGGGCAATCAGCCCCAGCATTTT. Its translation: CASGVQAWGNQPQHF.

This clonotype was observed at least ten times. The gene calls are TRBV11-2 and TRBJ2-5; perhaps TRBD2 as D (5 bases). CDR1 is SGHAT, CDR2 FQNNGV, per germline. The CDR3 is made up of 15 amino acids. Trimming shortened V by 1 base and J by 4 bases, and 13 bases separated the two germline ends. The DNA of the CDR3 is TGTGCCAGCAGCTTAGGATCGAGGACTTCAGAGACCCAGTACTTC. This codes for CASSLGSRTSETQYF.

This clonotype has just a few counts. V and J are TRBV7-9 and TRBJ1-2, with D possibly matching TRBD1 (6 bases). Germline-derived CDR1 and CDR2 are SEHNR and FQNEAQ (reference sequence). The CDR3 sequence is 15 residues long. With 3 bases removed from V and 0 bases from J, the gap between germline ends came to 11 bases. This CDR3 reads CASSFPDSSNYGYTF. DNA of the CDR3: TGTGCCAGCAGCTTCCCGGACAGTTCTAACTATGGCTACACCTTC.

Written as DNA, the CDR3 is TGCGCCAGCAGCCAATTAGCGGGAGGGGCTGAGCAGTTCTTC. The encoded protein is CASSQLAGGAEQFF. The chain couples TRBV4-3 to TRBJ2-1; 11 positions match TRBD2. CDR3 size: 14 residues. Losses at the gene ends were 2 bases for V and 9 bases for J; bases not matched to a gene: 3. The V gene's germline CDR1 is LGHNA and CDR2 YSLEER.

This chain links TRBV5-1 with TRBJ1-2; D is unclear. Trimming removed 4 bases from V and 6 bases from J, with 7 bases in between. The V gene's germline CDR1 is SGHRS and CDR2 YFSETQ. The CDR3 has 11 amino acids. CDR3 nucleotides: TGCGCCAGCAGCGGCACTGATGGCTACACCTTC. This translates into CASSGTDGYTF.

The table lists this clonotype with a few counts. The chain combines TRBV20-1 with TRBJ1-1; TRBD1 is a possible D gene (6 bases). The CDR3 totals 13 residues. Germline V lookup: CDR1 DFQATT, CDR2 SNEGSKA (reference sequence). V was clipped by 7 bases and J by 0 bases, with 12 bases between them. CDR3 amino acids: CSVPGHLNTEAFF. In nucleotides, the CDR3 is TGCAGTGTCCCGGGACATTTGAACACTGAAGCTTTCTTT.

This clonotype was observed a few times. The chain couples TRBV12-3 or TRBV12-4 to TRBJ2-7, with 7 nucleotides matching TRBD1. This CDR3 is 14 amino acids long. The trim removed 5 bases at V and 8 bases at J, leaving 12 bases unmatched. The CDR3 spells CASSPGTVLRQQYF. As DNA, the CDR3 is TGTGCCAGCAGTCCCGGGACAGTATTACGTCAGCAGTACTTC.

The CDR3 here is CASSFVAGARNEQYF. CDR3 nucleotide sequence: TGTGCCAGCAGTTTCGTCGCCGGGGCGCGCAACGAGCAGTACTTC. The chain carries TRBV12-3 or TRBV12-4 and TRBJ2-7; the D call may be TRBD1 or TRBD2 (5 bases each). V dropped 3 bases and J dropped 5 bases, with 17 bases sitting between them. This CDR3 is 15 amino acids long.

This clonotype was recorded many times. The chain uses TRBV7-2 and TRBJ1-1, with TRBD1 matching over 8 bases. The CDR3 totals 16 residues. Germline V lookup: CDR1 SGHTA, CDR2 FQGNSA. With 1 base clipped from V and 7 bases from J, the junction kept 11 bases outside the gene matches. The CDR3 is CASSLVGVGQDREAFF. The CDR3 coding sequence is TGTGCCAGCAGCTTAGTTGGGGTGGGACAGGATCGTGAAGCTTTCTTT. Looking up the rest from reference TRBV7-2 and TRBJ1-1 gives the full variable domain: GAGVSQSPSNKVTEKGKDVELRCDPISGHTALYWYRQSLGQGLEFLIYFQGNSAPDKSGLPSDRFSAERTGGSVSTLTIQRTQQEDSAVYLCASSLVGVGQDREAFFGQGTRLTVV.

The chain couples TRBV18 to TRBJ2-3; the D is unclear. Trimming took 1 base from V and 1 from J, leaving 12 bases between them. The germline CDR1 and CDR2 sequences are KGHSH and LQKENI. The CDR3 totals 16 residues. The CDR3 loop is CASSPLQAAGTDTQYF. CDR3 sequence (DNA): TGTGCCAGCTCACCACTCCAGGCAGCTGGCACAGATACGCAGTATTTT.

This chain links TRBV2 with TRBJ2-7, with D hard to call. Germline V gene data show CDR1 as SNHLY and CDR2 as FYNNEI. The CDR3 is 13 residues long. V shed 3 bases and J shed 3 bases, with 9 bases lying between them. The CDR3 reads CASSDSWGYEQYF. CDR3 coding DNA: TGTGCCAGCAGTGATTCATGGGGCTACGAGCAGTACTTC.

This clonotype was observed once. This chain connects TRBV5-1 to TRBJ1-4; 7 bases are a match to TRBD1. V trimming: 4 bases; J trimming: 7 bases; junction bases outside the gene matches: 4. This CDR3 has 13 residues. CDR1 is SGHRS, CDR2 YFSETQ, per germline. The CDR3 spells CASSPGTVEKLFF. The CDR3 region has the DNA TGCGCCAGCAGCCCCGGGACAGTTGAAAAACTGTTTTTT.

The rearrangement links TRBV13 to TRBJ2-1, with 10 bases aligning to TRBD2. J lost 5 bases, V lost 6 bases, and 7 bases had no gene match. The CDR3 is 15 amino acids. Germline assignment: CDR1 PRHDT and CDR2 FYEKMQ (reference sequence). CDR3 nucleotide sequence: TGTGCCAGCAGTCTAGCGGGAGAGTTCAACAATGAGCAGTTCTTC. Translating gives CASSLAGEFNNEQFF.

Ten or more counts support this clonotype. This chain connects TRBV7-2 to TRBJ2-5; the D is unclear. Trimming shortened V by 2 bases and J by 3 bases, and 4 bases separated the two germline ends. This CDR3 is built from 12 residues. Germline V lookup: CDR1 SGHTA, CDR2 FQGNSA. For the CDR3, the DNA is TGTGCCAGCAGCTTATGGGAAGAGACCCAGTACTTC. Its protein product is CASSLWEETQYF.

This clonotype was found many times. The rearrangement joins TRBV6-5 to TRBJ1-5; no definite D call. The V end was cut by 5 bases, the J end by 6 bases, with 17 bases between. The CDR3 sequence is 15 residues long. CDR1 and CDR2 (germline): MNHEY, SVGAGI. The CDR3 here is CASSPLAGLGQPQHF. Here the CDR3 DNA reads TGTGCCAGCAGTCCACTCGCTGGGCTGGGTCAGCCCCAGCATTTT.

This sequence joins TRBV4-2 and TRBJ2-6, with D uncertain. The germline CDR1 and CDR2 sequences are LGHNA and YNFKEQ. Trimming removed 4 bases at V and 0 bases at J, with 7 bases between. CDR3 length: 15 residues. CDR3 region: CASSPIPSGANVLTF. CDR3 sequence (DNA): TGTGCCAGCAGCCCGATACCCTCTGGGGCCAACGTCCTGACTTTC.

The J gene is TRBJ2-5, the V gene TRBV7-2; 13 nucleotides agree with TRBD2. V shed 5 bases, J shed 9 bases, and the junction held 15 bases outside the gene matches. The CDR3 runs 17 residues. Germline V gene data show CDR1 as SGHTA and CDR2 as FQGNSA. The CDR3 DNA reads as TGTGCCAGCAGCCGATTGACTAGCGGGAGGTTCGGGGAGCCCCAGTACTTC. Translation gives CASSRLTSGRFGEPQYF.

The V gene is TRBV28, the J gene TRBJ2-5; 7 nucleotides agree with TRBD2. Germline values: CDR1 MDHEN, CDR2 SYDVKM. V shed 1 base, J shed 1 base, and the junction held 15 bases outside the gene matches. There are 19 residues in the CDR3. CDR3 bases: TGTGCCAGCAGTTTATCGCCAGGACTAGGATCGGTTAGCCAAGAGACCCAGTACTTC. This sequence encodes CASSLSPGLGSVSQETQYF.

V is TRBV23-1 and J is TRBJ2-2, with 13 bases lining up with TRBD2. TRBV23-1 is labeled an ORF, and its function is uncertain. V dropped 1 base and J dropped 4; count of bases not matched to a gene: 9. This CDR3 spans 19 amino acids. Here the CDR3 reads CASSQFGEGLAGLTGELFF. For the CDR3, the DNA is TGCGCCAGCAGTCAATTCGGAGAGGGACTAGCGGGACTCACCGGGGAGCTGTTTTTT.

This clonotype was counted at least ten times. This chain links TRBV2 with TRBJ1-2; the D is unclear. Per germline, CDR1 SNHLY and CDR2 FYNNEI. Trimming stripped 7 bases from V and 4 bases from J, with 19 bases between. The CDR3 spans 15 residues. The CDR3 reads CASTRSQALLYGYTF. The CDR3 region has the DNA TGTGCCAGCACCCGAAGCCAGGCCTTGCTCTATGGCTACACCTTC.

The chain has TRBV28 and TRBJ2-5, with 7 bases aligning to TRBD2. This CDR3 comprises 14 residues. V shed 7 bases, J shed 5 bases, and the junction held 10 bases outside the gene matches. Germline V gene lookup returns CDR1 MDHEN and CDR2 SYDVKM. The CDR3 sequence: CASTPHGRRETQYF. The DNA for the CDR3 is TGTGCCAGCACCCCACACGGGAGGCGGGAGACCCAGTACTTC.

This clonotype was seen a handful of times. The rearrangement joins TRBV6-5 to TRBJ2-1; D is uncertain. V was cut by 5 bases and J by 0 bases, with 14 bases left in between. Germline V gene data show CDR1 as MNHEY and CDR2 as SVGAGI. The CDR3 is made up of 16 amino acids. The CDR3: CASSPDVSSSYNEQFF. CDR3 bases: TGTGCCAGCAGTCCGGACGTGTCGAGCTCCTACAATGAGCAGTTCTTC.

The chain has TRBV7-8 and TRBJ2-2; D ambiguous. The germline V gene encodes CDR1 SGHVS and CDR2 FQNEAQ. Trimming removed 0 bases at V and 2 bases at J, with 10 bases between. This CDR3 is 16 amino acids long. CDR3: CASSLAQAGNTGELFF. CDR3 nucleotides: TGTGCCAGCAGCTTAGCGCAGGCAGGAAACACCGGGGAGCTGTTTTTT.

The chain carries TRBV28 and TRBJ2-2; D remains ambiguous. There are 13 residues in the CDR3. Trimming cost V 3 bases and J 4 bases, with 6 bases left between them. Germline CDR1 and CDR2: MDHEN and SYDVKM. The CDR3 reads CASSLLPTGELFF. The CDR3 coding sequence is TGTGCCAGCAGTTTGCTTCCCACCGGGGAGCTGTTTTTT.